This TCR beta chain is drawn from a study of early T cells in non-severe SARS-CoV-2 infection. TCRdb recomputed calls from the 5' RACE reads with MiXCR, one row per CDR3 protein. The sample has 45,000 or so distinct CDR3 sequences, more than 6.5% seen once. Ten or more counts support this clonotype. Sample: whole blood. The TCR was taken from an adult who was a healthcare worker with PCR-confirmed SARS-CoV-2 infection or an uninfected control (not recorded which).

The chain's CDR3 is CASSPTLGNNSPLHF. Written as DNA, the CDR3 is TGTGCCAGCAGCCCGACCCTCGGCAATAATTCACCCCTCCACTTT. The chain carries TRBV13 and TRBJ1-6; D is unresolved. The germline V gene has CDR1 PRHDT and CDR2 FYEKMQ (reference sequence). The V end lost 5 bases, the J end lost 5 bases, and 13 bases lay between the germline ends. The CDR3 has 15 amino acids.